The TCR beta chain under discussion was sequenced for a study of T cell clonality in common variable immunodeficiency. General observations from the study: Fewer deletions and N-nucleotide insertions were reportedly seen in common variable immunodeficiency TCR beta sequences.

The germline V gene encodes CDR1 SGHNT and CDR2 YYREEE (reference sequence). V trimming: 5 bases; J trimming: 5 bases; junction bases outside the gene matches: 15. The CDR3 runs 16 residues. CVID meant reduced serum IgG, IgA and/or IgM plus specific antibody deficiency. By sample fraction, this clone is medium-sized (0.01 to 0.1%). The antigen remains unidentified. The read terminates 3 residues ahead of where the CDR3 ends, so the germline J gene completes it. Some clones are missing from TCRdb's copy, which holds only in-frame ones; the method was immunoSEQ multiplex PCR. The repertoire yields around 2,500 clones, none seen only once; the top ten contain approximately 11%.

V usage is TRBV5-4 and J usage is TRBJ2-5, with 7 positions matching TRBD2. This clonotype originated in a human donor with common variable immunodeficiency. The sample was peripheral blood mononuclear cells. The part of the CDR3 DNA that was read is TGTGCCAGCAGGCGTATCCTTCGGGGGGAGGGGGAGACC. Amino acid sequence: CASRRILRGEGET. The complete CDR3 sequence is CASRRILRGEGETQYF.